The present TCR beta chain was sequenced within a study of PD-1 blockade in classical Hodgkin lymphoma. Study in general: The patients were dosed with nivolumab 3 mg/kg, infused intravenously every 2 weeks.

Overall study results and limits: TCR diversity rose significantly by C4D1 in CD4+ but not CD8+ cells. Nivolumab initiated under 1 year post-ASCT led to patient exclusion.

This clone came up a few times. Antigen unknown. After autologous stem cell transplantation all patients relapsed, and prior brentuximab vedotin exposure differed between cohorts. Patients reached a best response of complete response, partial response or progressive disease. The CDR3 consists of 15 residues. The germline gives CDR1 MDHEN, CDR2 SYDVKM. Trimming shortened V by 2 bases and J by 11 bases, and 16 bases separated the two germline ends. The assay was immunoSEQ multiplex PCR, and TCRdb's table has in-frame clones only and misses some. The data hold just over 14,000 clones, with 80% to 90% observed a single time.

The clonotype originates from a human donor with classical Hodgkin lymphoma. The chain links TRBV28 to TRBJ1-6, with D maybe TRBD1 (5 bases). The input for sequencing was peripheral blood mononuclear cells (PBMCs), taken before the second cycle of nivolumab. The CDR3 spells CASSLRDRSVAPLHF. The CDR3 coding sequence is TGTGCCAGCAGTTTAAGGGACCGATCGGTGGCACCCCTCCACTTT.